These 18 T cell receptor beta chains were all obtained from the same sample, sequenced in a study of shared clonotypes between healthy human individuals. The naive CD8 population came from CD45RO-negative cells selected for CCR7, without terminally differentiated effector memory CD45RA+ cells. Method: immunoSEQ multiplex PCR; TCRdb's copy keeps in-frame clones and lacks some. Of 600,000 or so clones detected, about 98% appear once; the ten largest clones hold roughly 0.29%. Source material: naive CD8+ T cells sorted from blood. The receptors originated from a man aged 25 to 40 in good health.

The chain joins TRBV13 to TRBJ2-7; TRBD2 aligns across 7 bases. J gave up 4 bases and V 5 bases, and 14 bases lay outside the gene matches. This CDR3 is 16 amino acids long. Germline loops: CDR1 PRHDT, CDR2 FYEKMQ (reference sequence). CDR3 bases: TGTGCCAGCAGCAAAATCCTCGGGGAGGGCCAGTACGAGCAGTACTTC. Residues: CASSKILGEGQYEQYF.

This rearrangement joins TRBV18 to TRBJ1-5, with 9 nucleotides matching TRBD1. V lost 2 bases, J lost 0 bases, and 2 bases stayed unmatched. This CDR3 comprises 16 residues. Germline CDR1 KGHSH, CDR2 LQKENI. For the CDR3, the DNA is TGTGCCAGCTCACCAAAGGACAGGGGTAGCAATCAGCCCCAGCATTTT. This codes for CASSPKDRGSNQPQHF.

Of note for this clone: Other DNA sequences in the sample encode the same CDR3. V is TRBV10-3 and J is TRBJ2-7; 11 positions agree with TRBD1. Germline V gene sequence: CDR1 ENHRY, CDR2 SYGVKD. This CDR3 contains 14 residues. Unmatched junction bases numbered 3, after V lost 4 bases and J lost 4 bases. CDR3 protein: CAISAGQGGYEQYF. The DNA of the CDR3 is TGTGCCATCAGTGCGGGACAGGGGGGATACGAGCAGTACTTC.

The J gene is TRBJ1-1, the V gene TRBV6-6; possibly TRBD1 for D (5 bases). This CDR3 has 14 residues. Per germline, CDR1 MNHNY and CDR2 SVGAGI (reference sequence). V was shortened by 6 bases and J by 4 bases, with 15 bases between the two germline ends. The CDR3 bases are TGTGCCAGCAGCGAAAGTTGGGGGGTCACTGAAGCTTTCTTT. Its protein product is CASSESWGVTEAFF.

The rearrangement links TRBV27 to TRBJ2-7; 10 nucleotides agree with TRBD1. CDR3 length equals 15 residues. Looked up from germline, CDR1 is MNHEY and CDR2 is SMNVEV (reference sequence). V gave up 9 bases and J gave up 3 bases; unmatched junction bases: 11. The CDR3 sequence: CARRPPGQGCYEQYF. The CDR3 bases are TGTGCCAGAAGACCCCCGGGACAGGGGTGCTACGAGCAGTACTTC.

The chain carries TRBV7-8 and TRBJ2-7; D unclear. Germline V gene lookup returns CDR1 SGHVS and CDR2 FQNEAQ. The CDR3 runs to 12 residues. V dropped 1 base and J dropped 4 bases, with 5 bases sitting between them. CDR3 in DNA: TGTGCCAGCAGCTTAGGGGCTTACGAGCAGTACTTC. This sequence encodes CASSLGAYEQYF.

The chain links TRBV11-2 to TRBJ2-1; possibly TRBD1 for D (5 bases). The CDR3 runs 14 residues. Germline V gene sequence: CDR1 SGHAT, CDR2 FQNNGV. V was pared by 0 bases and J by 3 bases, with 6 bases between. The CDR3 region is CASSLDGHYNEQFF. Written as DNA, the CDR3 is TGTGCCAGCAGCTTAGATGGACACTACAATGAGCAGTTCTTC.

The chain uses TRBV9 and TRBJ2-7; tentatively, D is TRBD1 (6 bases). Germline V gene data show CDR1 as SGDLS and CDR2 as YYNGEE. V lost 4 bases and J 4 bases, leaving 15 bases between the germline ends. This CDR3 contains 14 residues. The CDR3, as DNA: TGTGCCAGCAGCTTAACCGGGACAACTTACGAGCAGTACTTC. Amino acids: CASSLTGTTYEQYF. Full variable domain (missing parts from reference TRBV9 and TRBJ2-7): DSGVTQTPKHLITATGQRVTLRCSPRSGDLSVYWYQQSLDQGLQFLIQYYNGEERAKGNILERFSAQQFPDLHSELNLSSLELGDSALYFCASSLTGTTYEQYFGPGTRLTVT.

The gene calls are TRBV7-8 and TRBJ2-1; possible D gene TRBD2, 5 bases. Germline CDR1 SGHVS, CDR2 FQNEAQ. V was cut by 3 bases and J by 8 bases, with 17 bases left in between. This CDR3 spans 15 amino acids. This chain's CDR3 is CASSFQRATLYEQFF. DNA for the CDR3: TGTGCCAGCAGCTTCCAGAGGGCGACTTTGTATGAGCAGTTCTTC.

The V gene is TRBV2, the J gene TRBJ2-7; 12 bases align to TRBD2. V gave up 8 bases and J gave up 4 bases; unmatched junction bases: 6. The CDR3 covers 14 residues. Germline-derived CDR1 and CDR2 are SNHLY and FYNNEI. CDR3 sequence: CASVLAGGTYEQYF. As DNA, the CDR3 is TGTGCCAGCGTGCTAGCGGGAGGGACGTACGAGCAGTACTTC. Looking up the rest from reference TRBV2 and TRBJ2-7 gives the full variable domain: EPEVTQTPSHQVTQMGQEVILRCVPISNHLYFYWYRQILGQKVEFLVSFYNNEISEKSEIFDDQFSVERPDGSNFTLKIRSTKLEDSAMYFCASVLAGGTYEQYFGPGTRLTVT.

The chain employs TRBV10-3 and TRBJ2-5; 11 nucleotides line up with TRBD1. The CDR3 covers 14 residues. V was clipped by 5 bases and J by 4 bases; unmatched bases: 3. CDR1 and CDR2 (germline): ENHRY, SYGVKD. CDR3: CAISSGTGGETQYF. DNA for the CDR3: TGTGCCATCAGTTCCGGGACAGGGGGAGAGACCCAGTACTTC.

The CDR3 DNA sequence: TGTGCCAGTAGTCTGACTAGCGGGAGGGATTTCTACGAGCAGTACTTC. It codes for CASSLTSGRDFYEQYF. This chain joins TRBV19 and TRBJ2-7, with 14 nucleotides matching TRBD2. Germline V gene data show CDR1 as LNHDA and CDR2 as SQIVND (reference sequence). CDR3 length equals 16 residues. V was pared by 5 bases and J by 3 bases, with 6 bases of the junction left unmatched.

V usage is TRBV28 and J usage is TRBJ2-2, with a weak D call TRBD1 (6 bases). Trimming pared 8 bases from V and 0 bases from J, leaving 28 bases between. There are 20 residues in the CDR3. Germline V gene data show CDR1 as MDHEN and CDR2 as SYDVKM. CDR3 coding DNA: TGTGCCAGCGCCTCCTACCGACGGACAGCCAGGCCCCCGAACACCGGGGAGCTGTTTTTT. Protein product: CASASYRRTARPPNTGELFF.

This rearrangement joins TRBV5-5 to TRBJ1-4; D uncertain. The CDR3 is 16 residues long. Germline values: CDR1 SGHKS, CDR2 YYEKEE (reference sequence). Trimming cost V 1 base and J 6 bases, with 16 bases left between them. In nucleotides, the CDR3 is TGTGCCAGCAGCTTGCTGGCAACCCCGGGGTATGAAAAACTGTTTTTT. This codes for CASSLLATPGYEKLFF.

This clone is a singleton in its sample. The chain has TRBV2 and TRBJ1-5, with 9 nucleotides matching TRBD1. The CDR3 is 19 residues long. Per the germline V gene, CDR1 is SNHLY and CDR2 is FYNNEI. Trimming at V came to 3 bases and at J to 2 bases, leaving 14 bases not matched to a gene. The CDR3 coding sequence is TGTGCCAGCAGTGATCCGGGACAGGGTTTTAAATCTGGCAATCAGCCCCAGCATTTT. Amino acid sequence: CASSDPGQGFKSGNQPQHF.

This clone was found once. The chain uses TRBV21-1 and TRBJ2-7; the table's D gene call, TRBD1, was not cross checked with the DNA. TRBV21-1 is described as a pseudogene. The CDR3 length is 14 residues. The CDR3 spells CASSKVDRRREQYF. The CDR3 nucleotides are TGTGCCAGCAGCAAAGTAGACAGGCGCCGCGAGCAGTACTTC.

This chain uses TRBV7-9 with TRBJ1-2; TRBD1 agrees at 8 bases. The germline gives CDR1 SEHNR, CDR2 FQNEAQ (reference sequence). Unmatched junction bases numbered 8, after V lost 5 bases and J lost 3 bases. CDR3 length: 15 amino acids. The CDR3 spells CASSSTRGPDYGYTF. CDR3 DNA: TGTGCCAGCAGCAGTACCAGGGGGCCGGACTATGGCTACACCTTC.

The chain combines TRBV27 with TRBJ1-1; no definite D call. In germline, CDR1 is MNHEY, CDR2 SMNVEV (reference sequence). V was pared by 10 bases and J by 3 bases, with 9 bases between. The CDR3 is 11 residues long. CDR3 in DNA: TGTGCCACCACCCTCTACACTGAAGCTTTCTTT. Amino acid sequence: CATTLYTEAFF.